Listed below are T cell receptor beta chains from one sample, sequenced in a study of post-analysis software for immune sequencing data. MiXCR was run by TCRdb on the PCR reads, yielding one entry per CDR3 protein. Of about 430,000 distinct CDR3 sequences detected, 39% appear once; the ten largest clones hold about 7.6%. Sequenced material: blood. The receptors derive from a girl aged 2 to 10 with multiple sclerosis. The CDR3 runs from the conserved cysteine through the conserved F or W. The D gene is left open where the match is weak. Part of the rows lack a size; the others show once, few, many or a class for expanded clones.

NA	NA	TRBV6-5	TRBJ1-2	TGTGCCAGCAGCCGTTCGGAGGGTGGCTACACCTTC	CASSRSEGGYTF
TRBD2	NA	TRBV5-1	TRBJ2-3	TGCGCCAGCAGCTACGGGACTAGCGGTCTCACAGATACGCAGTATTTT	CASSYGTSGLTDTQYF
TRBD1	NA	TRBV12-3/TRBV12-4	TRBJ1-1	TGTGCCAGCAGTCCCTACTTGGGACAGGGGAAGAACACTGAAGCTTTCTTT	CASSPYLGQGKNTEAFF
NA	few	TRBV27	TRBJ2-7	TGTGCCAGCAGTGGGGGACCTACCTCCTACGAGCAGTACTTC	CASSGGPTSYEQYF
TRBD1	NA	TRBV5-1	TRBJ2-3	TGCGCCAGCAGCTTGGGGGACAGGGGGCTAGCAGATACGCAGTATTTT	CASSLGDRGLADTQYF
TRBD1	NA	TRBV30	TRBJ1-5	TGTGCCTGGAGTGTAGGACAGGGGGGACAGCCCCAGCATTTT	CAWSVGQGGQPQHF
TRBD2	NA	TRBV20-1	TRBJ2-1	TGCAGTGCTAGAGTAACGGCGGGAGCTCCCCTGGACAATGAGCAGTTCTTC	CSARVTAGAPLDNEQFF
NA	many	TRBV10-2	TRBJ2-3	TGCGCCACCAGGGTAGGGGAAATTTCTAGCACAGATACGCAGTATTTT	CATRVGEISSTDTQYF
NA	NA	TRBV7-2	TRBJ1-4	TGTGCCAGCAGCTTTGGGTCAGCAACTAATGAAAAACTGTTTTTT	CASSFGSATNEKLFF
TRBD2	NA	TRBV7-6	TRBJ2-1	TGTGCCAGCAGCTTAGCGGCGGCTAGCGGGAGGGATGGCCATGAGCAGTTCTTC	CASSLAAASGRDGHEQFF
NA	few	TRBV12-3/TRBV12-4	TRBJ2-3	TGTGCCAGCAGTCCCCTCGGCGGGAGCACAGATACGCAGTATTTT	CASSPLGGSTDTQYF
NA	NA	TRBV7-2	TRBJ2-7	TGTGCCAGCAGCCCCTCAGGAGCGGCGTACGAGCAGTACTTC	CASSPSGAAYEQYF
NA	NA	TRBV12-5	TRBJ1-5	TGTACTAGTGGTTCCCACAGGGCCAGGCAGCCCCAGCATTTT	CTSGSHRARQPQHF
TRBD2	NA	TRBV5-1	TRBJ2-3	TGCGCCAGCAGCCCTTTAGCGGGAGGGCACTCAGATACGCAGTATTTT	CASSPLAGGHSDTQYF
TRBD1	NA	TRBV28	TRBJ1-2	TGTGCCAGCAGTTTAGGACAGGCCCGAGGCTATGGCTACACCTTC	CASSLGQARGYGYTF
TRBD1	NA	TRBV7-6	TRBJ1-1	TGTGCCAGCAGCTTAGGCGCATGGTTCAGGGGGCTGAACACTGAAGCTTTCTTT	CASSLGAWFRGLNTEAFF
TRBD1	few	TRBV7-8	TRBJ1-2	TGTGCCAGCAGCTTTGGGGACAGGGAGGGCTACACCTTC	CASSFGDREGYTF
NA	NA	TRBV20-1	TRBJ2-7	TGCAGTGCCGAGCGGGCAGGGCCTACCTACGAGCAGTACTTC	CSAERAGPTYEQYF
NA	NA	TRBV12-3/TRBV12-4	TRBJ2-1	TGTGCCGGCATTCCCCGGGACGCTTACAATGAGCAGTTCTTC	CAGIPRDAYNEQFF
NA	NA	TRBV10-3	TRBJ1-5	TGTGCCATCAGTGAGACGGGGGCAAGTCAGCCCCAGCATTTT	CAISETGASQPQHF